This T cell receptor (beta chain) was observed in a study of shared clonotypes between healthy human individuals. The CDR3 length is 19 residues. V lost 3 bases, J lost 5 bases, and 19 bases stayed unmatched. CDR1 and CDR2 (germline): SGHRS, YFSETQ. Data came from immunoSEQ multiplex PCR; TCRdb stores just in-frame clones and leaves some out. The data contain about 2.3 million clones, 80% to 95% of them singletons. This TCR was sampled from a man in his late teens or twenties in good health. Some clones in this sample may be carry-over from other donors' samples. The sample consisted of naive CD4+ T cells from PBMCs. Subset specified: CD45RA+ positively selected. This chain links TRBV5-1 with TRBJ2-3, with TRBD2 matching over 9 bases. Here the CDR3 reads CASSSKIMTSGNTRDTQYF. The CDR3 nucleotides read TGCGCCAGCAGCTCGAAGATCATGACTAGCGGAAATACTCGAGATACGCAGTATTTT.